Below are 22 T cell receptor beta chains sequenced from a single sample in a study of Graves' ophthalmopathy and Graves' hyperthyroidism. RNA transcripts yielded amplified TCR beta CDR3 regions. HTBI primers were used in a first-round RT-PCR, which preceded a second-round multiplex PCR. TCRdb independently ran MiXCR on the multiplex PCR reads; one entry per CDR3 protein. The data contain hundreds of thousands of distinct CDR3 sequences, approximately 42% of them singletons. The sequenced material came from peripheral blood. Receptors originate from an adult man with Graves' ophthalmopathy.

The chain uses TRBV27 and TRBJ1-2; the D is unclear. V shed 5 bases and J shed 8 bases, with 15 bases lying between them. CDR1 and CDR2 from the germline V gene are MNHEY and SMNVEV (reference sequence). The length of the CDR3 is 13 residues. The CDR3 coding sequence is TGTGCCAGCAGTGCCGGGTACGGATACGGCTACACCTTC. Its protein product is CASSAGYGYGYTF.

This clonotype was found a few times. The gene calls are TRBV10-2 and TRBJ2-7; TRBD1 is a possible D gene (5 bases). Germline CDR1 reads WSHSY; CDR2 reads SAAADI. The CDR3 covers 16 residues. Deletions cut 5 bases from V and 0 bases from J, with 17 bases between. CDR3 coding DNA: TGCGCCAGCAGTAACCGACAGCTAAGGGGCTCCTACGAGCAGTACTTC. Its protein is CASSNRQLRGSYEQYF.

This chain connects TRBV9 to TRBJ2-5; 11 bases map to TRBD1. The CDR3 consists of 15 residues. V dropped 3 bases and J dropped 7; count of bases not matched to a gene: 8. The germline gives CDR1 SGDLS, CDR2 YYNGEE. The CDR3 DNA reads TGTGCCAGCAGCGGCGGACAGGGGGCGTCTGGGACCCAGTACTTC. The encoded protein is CASSGGQGASGTQYF.

This clonotype was seen only a few times. V is TRBV7-9 and J is TRBJ2-5; the match to TRBD1 covers 8 bases. Germline V lookup: CDR1 SEHNR, CDR2 FQNEAQ (reference sequence). This CDR3 region has 13 residues. V was pared by 10 bases and J by 2 bases, with 6 bases of the junction left unmatched. The CDR3 protein is CATSGGRQETQYF. As DNA, the CDR3 is TGTGCCACTTCAGGGGGCAGGCAAGAGACCCAGTACTTC.

On this clonotype: A junction end diverges from the germline sequence, so it may reflect a read error. J is TRBJ1-2 and V is TRBV6-1; 7 nucleotides match TRBD1. CDR3 length: 13 residues. The germline gives CDR1 MNHNS, CDR2 SASEGT. DNA of the CDR3: TGTGCCAGCACCGTAGGGACAGTCTATGGCCACACCTTC. It codes for CASTVGTVYGHTF.

The rearrangement joins TRBV10-1 to TRBJ2-5; no clear D gene. The V end lost 0 bases, the J end lost 4 bases, and 12 bases lay between the germline ends. The CDR3 spans 15 residues. Germline V gene lookup returns CDR1 WNHNN and CDR2 SYGVQD (reference sequence). In nucleotides, the CDR3 is TGCGCCAGCAGTGAGTCAAGGGCCGGCGCAGAGACCCAGTACTTC. Translating it yields CASSESRAGAETQYF.

About this clonotype: An end of the junction differs from the germline gene, which may be a read error. The V gene is TRBV5-1, the J gene TRBJ2-2; D remains ambiguous. CDR3 length: 16 amino acids. Germline CDR1 is SGHRS and CDR2 is YFSETQ. The DNA for the CDR3 is TGTGCCACCAGTGTCCCGGGCCCTTCGAACACCGGGGAGCTGTTTTTT. Amino acid sequence: CATSVPGPSNTGELFF.

The chain joins TRBV19 to TRBJ2-7; 8 bases are a match to TRBD1. The length of the CDR3 is 15 residues. V shed 5 bases, J shed 5 bases, and the junction held 11 bases outside the gene matches. Germline V gene sequence: CDR1 LNHDA, CDR2 SQIVND (reference sequence). The CDR3 here is CASSLRTGPQHEQYF. The CDR3 bases are TGTGCCAGTAGTCTTCGGACAGGGCCCCAACACGAGCAGTACTTC. Supplemented by reference TRBV19 and TRBJ2-7, the full variable domain reads DGGITQSPKYLFRKEGQNVTLSCEQNLNHDAMYWYRQDPGQGLRLIYYSQIVNDFQKGDIAEGYSVSREKKESFPLTVTSAQKNPTAFYLCASSLRTGPQHEQYFGPGTRLTVT.

CDR3 nucleotide sequence: TGTGCCAGCAGCCCTGTCAGCAGTTATGGCTACACCTTC. Encoded protein: CASSPVSSYGYTF. The chain couples TRBV12-3 or TRBV12-4 to TRBJ1-2; no reliable D call. V lost 6 bases, J lost 5 bases, and 13 bases lay in between. CDR3 length equals 13 residues.

This chain uses TRBV2 with TRBJ1-4, with a tentative D call TRBD1 (6 bases). The V end was cut by 6 bases, the J end by 5 bases, with 10 bases between. CDR3 size: 13 residues. Germline assignment: CDR1 SNHLY and CDR2 FYNNEI. CDR3 region: CASRGQQNEKLFF. The CDR3 nucleotides read TGTGCCAGCAGGGGACAACAGAATGAAAAACTGTTTTTT.

Only a few counts were recorded for this clonotype. The chain couples TRBV2 to TRBJ1-5, with 8 bases lining up with TRBD1. This CDR3 is built from 14 residues. Trimming cost V 6 bases and J 0 bases; bases outside gene matches: 1. In germline, CDR1 is SNHLY, CDR2 FYNNEI. The CDR3 DNA is TGTGCCAGCAGGGGACAGGTTAGCAATCAGCCCCAGCATTTT. It yields the protein CASRGQVSNQPQHF.

This clonotype was observed at least ten times. The chain joins TRBV19 to TRBJ1-2; 8 bases match TRBD1. Germline trimming cut 10 bases from V and 4 bases from J; bases unmatched to any gene: 14. Germline loops: CDR1 LNHDA, CDR2 SQIVND (reference sequence). The CDR3 spans 15 residues. CDR3 amino acids: CAIRTNDRGSYGYTF. The CDR3 DNA is TGTGCCATCCGCACTAACGACAGGGGTTCCTATGGCTACACCTTC. The full variable domain, with the rest looked up from reference TRBV19 and TRBJ1-2, is DGGITQSPKYLFRKEGQNVTLSCEQNLNHDAMYWYRQDPGQGLRLIYYSQIVNDFQKGDIAEGYSVSREKKESFPLTVTSAQKNPTAFYLCAIRTNDRGSYGYTFGSGTRLTVV.

The chain employs TRBV6-1 and TRBJ1-1, with D unclear. This CDR3 contains 14 residues. The germline CDR1 and CDR2 sequences are MNHNS and SASEGT. The V gene lost 4 bases and the J gene lost 1 base, with 10 bases spanning the gap. CDR3 DNA sequence: TGTGCCAGCAGTGCCCCCGGGAGGAACACTGAAGCTTTCTTT. Its protein product is CASSAPGRNTEAFF.

This clonotype was seen at least ten times. The genes are TRBV20-1 and TRBJ1-2; 7 bases map to TRBD1. V dropped 4 bases and J dropped 7; count of bases not matched to a gene: 6. This CDR3 has 12 amino acids. Per the germline V gene, CDR1 is DFQATT and CDR2 is SNEGSKA (reference sequence). The CDR3 region has the DNA TGCAGTGCTAAGCAAACAGGGGCTGGCTACACCTTC. It yields the protein CSAKQTGAGYTF.

The chain links TRBV9 to TRBJ1-5; 7 nucleotides match TRBD1. The CDR3 is 14 residues long. Germline values: CDR1 SGDLS, CDR2 YYNGEE. The V gene end was trimmed by 3 bases and the J gene end by 3 bases; junction bases not matched to a gene: 3. The CDR3 DNA follows: TGTGCCAGCAGCGAAGGGACAGCCAATCAGCCCCAGCATTTT. This codes for CASSEGTANQPQHF.

The J gene is TRBJ2-7, the V gene TRBV4-1, with TRBD2 matching over 7 bases. The length of the CDR3 is 17 residues. V gave up 2 bases and J gave up 0 bases; unmatched junction bases: 10. Germline assignment: CDR1 MGHRA and CDR2 YSYEKL. In nucleotides, the CDR3 is TGCGCCAGCAGCCAAATTGGGCTAGCGGCCTTCTCCTACGAGCAGTACTTC. Amino acid sequence: CASSQIGLAAFSYEQYF.

The chain recombines TRBV2 with TRBJ1-5; D is ambiguous. CDR1 and CDR2 from the germline V gene are SNHLY and FYNNEI. There are 14 residues in the CDR3. V was shortened by 3 bases and J by 14 bases, with 20 bases between the two germline ends. The CDR3 here is CASSDEGAVTNEHF. CDR3 DNA: TGTGCCAGCAGTGATGAGGGAGCAGTAACCAATGAGCATTTT.

This rearrangement joins TRBV7-8 to TRBJ1-5, with D unclear. Germline V gives CDR1 SGHVS, CDR2 FQNEAQ. This CDR3 comprises 16 residues. The V end was cut by 7 bases, the J end by 6 bases, with 22 bases between. The CDR3 sequence is CASTLLGGSVFQPQHF. CDR3 sequence (DNA): TGTGCCAGCACCCTATTGGGTGGGAGTGTATTTCAGCCCCAGCATTTT.

V gene TRBV4-1 combines with J gene TRBJ1-2, with D possibly being TRBD1 (6 bases). The CDR3 is 14 residues long. Trimming stripped 0 bases from V and 7 bases from J, with 12 bases between. CDR1 is MGHRA and CDR2 is YSYEKL in the germline V gene. The CDR3 DNA follows: TGCGCCAGCAGCCAAGAAGGGCAGGGGTTTGGCTACACCTTC. Encoded protein: CASSQEGQGFGYTF.

This clonotype has just a few counts. The chain links TRBV9 to TRBJ1-6; the match to TRBD1 covers 9 bases. The CDR3 contains 17 residues. Germline-derived CDR1 and CDR2 are SGDLS and YYNGEE. V trimming: 3 bases; J trimming: 9 bases; junction bases outside the gene matches: 13. This CDR3 reads CASSGSTGTGPTSPLHF. As DNA, the CDR3 is TGTGCCAGCAGCGGCTCCACCGGGACAGGGCCTACTTCACCCCTCCACTTT.

The CDR3 spells CASSAWETPNTEAFF. Written as DNA, the CDR3 is TGTGCCAGCAGCGCTTGGGAGACCCCTAACACTGAAGCTTTCTTT. The chain combines TRBV2 with TRBJ1-1; D is unresolved. This CDR3 contains 15 residues. The V gene lost 6 bases and the J gene lost 2 bases, with 16 bases spanning the gap. Germline assignment: CDR1 SNHLY and CDR2 FYNNEI.

This clonotype was observed a handful of times. The chain employs TRBV6-5 and TRBJ1-5; D may be TRBD1 (6 bases). The CDR3 is 13 amino acids. V dropped 9 bases and J dropped 1 base, with 10 bases sitting between them. From germline, CDR1 is MNHEY and CDR2 SVGAGI. The CDR3 bases are TGTGCCAGTACAGGGACCAGCAATCAGCCCCAGCATTTT. Its protein product is CASTGTSNQPQHF.